The present entry profiles one TCR beta chain with its context. Time point specified: pre-sensitization, week 0. As to treatment: therapeutic diphenylcyclopropenone sensitization with weekly scalp DPC. The record originates from a study of human T cells and chemical hapten exposure. TCRdb independently ran MiXCR on the RACE reads; one entry per CDR3 protein. The sample has around 110,000 distinct CDR3 sequences; less than 15% are singletons. The source is a woman between 45 and 65 years old with alopecia areata. Some clones in this sample may be carry-over from other donors' samples. Sample: whole blood, taken in connection with sensitization to the hapten diphenylcyclopropenone (DPC).

The CDR3 nucleotides read TGTGCCAGCAGCTTATTCTCTAGCGGGATTAGCACAGATACGCAGTATTTT. Residues: CASSLFSSGISTDTQYF. This rearrangement joins TRBV7-2 to TRBJ2-3, with 9 bases that match TRBD2. Germline assignment: CDR1 SGHTA and CDR2 FQGNSA. This CDR3 has 17 amino acids. V lost 2 bases to trimming and J lost 0 bases; unmatched junction nucleotides: 6.